The T cell receptor beta chain described here comes from a study of cytomegalovirus exposure and HLA in healthy donors. Study-wide results and caveats: A missense variant in DCLRE1C was later tied to TCR beta V- and J-gene trimming. Judged likely to be a sequencing artifact was a cluster of highly shared sequence variants.

A word on this clone: Its cognate antigen is unknown.

The PCR had 60 Vbeta and 13 Jbeta primers. In the original analysis: A later analysis counted roughly 74 million unique TCR beta chains, around 10 million shared. TCRdb's table, derived via immunoSEQ multiplex PCR, lists solely in-frame clones and lacks some. V, J and clone size are taken as reported in that table, and D and trimming were inferred from the DNA itself. The profile shows around 200,000 clones, about three quarters of them singletons. The clonotype comes from a female donor in good health and CMV-seronegative. Specimen: PBMCs.

The CDR3 bases are TGTGCCAGCAGTTTAAAGCGTTACTACGGAGATACGCAGTATTTT. Protein: CASSLKRYYGDTQYF. The chain links TRBV28 to TRBJ2-3; D not resolved. Germline V CDR1 and CDR2: MDHEN, SYDVKM. CDR3 length: 15 amino acids. Trimming took 2 bases from V and 5 from J, leaving 14 bases between them. Filled out from reference TRBV28 and TRBJ2-3, the complete variable domain reads DVKVTQSSRYLVKRTGEKVFLECVQDMDHENMFWYRQDPGLGLRLIYFSYDVKMKEKGDIPEGYSVSREKKERFSLILESASTNQTSMYLCASSLKRYYGDTQYFGPGTRLTVL.